Below are 18 T cell receptor beta chains sequenced from a single sample in a study of a mutant IDH1 vaccine in newly diagnosed glioma (dated by TCRdb to 2020 to 2023). These receptors are not linked to any known antigen. The time point label, as the study defines it: week 5, during vaccination. A 20-mer mutant IDH1 peptide at 300 micrograms in Montanide made up each vaccine dose, which was injected subcutaneously together with topical imiquimod. Preparation of the library involved the immunoSEQ multiplex PCR assay. Imported from immuneACCESS, the table was reduced by TCRdb to in-frame sequences with V and J called. These copies leave out some clones; in studies compared against another copy, an unresolved V gene accounts for under half, and the cause of the remainder is not known. Counted in this sample were approximately 39,000 clones; roughly 80% of them appeared once. The ten top clones hold 9% to 14% of the sample.

Material: PBMCs, obtained from a glioma patient whose treatment included an IDH1 peptide vaccine. The receptors originated from a man aged 45 to 65 with glioma.

The rearrangement links TRBV7-2 to TRBJ1-2; the D gene is possibly TRBD1 (6 bases). The CDR3 has 14 amino acids. In germline, CDR1 is SGHTA, CDR2 FQGNSA. V lost 5 bases and J 6 bases, leaving 16 bases between the germline ends. CDR3 DNA: TGTGCCAGCAGCACCCAACAGGGATTGGATGGCTACACCTTC. It yields the protein CASSTQQGLDGYTF.

The chain carries TRBV19 and TRBJ2-6; D gene ambiguous. The CDR3 extends over 16 amino acids. Germline assignment: CDR1 LNHDA and CDR2 SQIVND (reference sequence). Trimming cost V 1 base and J 0 bases, with 7 bases left between them. CDR3 sequence: CASSIGYVSGANVLTF. CDR3 in DNA: TGTGCCAGTAGTATAGGGTACGTCTCTGGGGCCAACGTCCTGACTTTC.

This chain links TRBV4-1 with TRBJ2-1; TRBD2 agrees at 8 bases. The trim removed 5 bases at V and 2 bases at J, leaving 8 bases unmatched. Germline V gives CDR1 MGHRA, CDR2 YSYEKL. The CDR3 extends over 16 amino acids. Here the CDR3 DNA reads TGCGCCAGCAGCGCCCCCCGGGGGGGGGCCTACAATGAGCAGTTCTTC. Translated: CASSAPRGGAYNEQFF.

In DNA, the CDR3 is TGCGCCAGCAGCTTGGTTACTAGCGGGAGTAATGAGCAGTTCTTC. Its translation is CASSLVTSGSNEQFF. This chain uses TRBV5-1 with TRBJ2-1; 11 bases fit TRBD2. Germline-derived CDR1 and CDR2 are SGHRS and YFSETQ. Trimming took 0 bases from V and 7 from J; bases not matched to a gene: 3. This CDR3 comprises 15 residues.

The V call is TRBV9, the J call TRBJ2-5, with D maybe TRBD1 (6 bases). This CDR3 comprises 13 residues. Looked up from germline, CDR1 is SGDLS and CDR2 is YYNGEE. Trimming took off 5 bases at V and 5 bases at J, with 13 bases between the two ends. In nucleotides, the CDR3 is TGTGCCAGCAGTCCTTGGGGGCCCGAGACCCAGTACTTC. It yields the protein CASSPWGPETQYF.

The chain links TRBV30 to TRBJ1-4; D unclear. Germline CDR1 GTSNPN, CDR2 SVGIG (reference sequence). CDR3 length: 14 residues. V dropped 4 bases and J dropped 4 bases, with 13 bases sitting between them. The chain's CDR3 is CAWMQVGSNEKLFF. As DNA, the CDR3 is TGTGCCTGGATGCAGGTGGGAAGTAATGAAAAACTGTTTTTT.

This sequence joins TRBV6-1 and TRBJ1-5, with no clear D. The V gene's germline CDR1 is MNHNS and CDR2 SASEGT. Trimming left V 4 bases short and J 5 bases short, with 15 bases between. The CDR3 is 15 residues long. CDR3 DNA sequence: TGTGCCAGCAGTGGGCCGGGTTTATATGATCAGCCCCAGCATTTT. This gives the protein CASSGPGLYDQPQHF.

This chain joins TRBV9 and TRBJ2-1; 8 bases align to TRBD1. Germline V gives CDR1 SGDLS, CDR2 YYNGEE. Trimming cost V 2 bases and J 15 bases; bases outside gene matches: 10. This CDR3 contains 13 residues. The DNA of the CDR3 is TGTGCCAGCAGCGTCAGGACAGGGTTTTCTCTGTTCTTC. Translation: CASSVRTGFSLFF.

The rearrangement joins TRBV5-1 to TRBJ2-5, with 9 nucleotides matching TRBD1. The germline V gene encodes CDR1 SGHRS and CDR2 YFSETQ. The ends lost 3 bases at V and 3 bases at J; junction bases unmatched: 9. The CDR3 has 16 amino acids. CDR3 loop: CASSSVLTGGKETQYF. The DNA of the CDR3 is TGCGCCAGCAGCTCCGTATTGACAGGGGGGAAAGAGACCCAGTACTTC.

The V and J genes are TRBV21-1 and TRBJ2-2; TRBD1 is taken as the D call from the table, unchecked against the DNA. TRBV21-1 has pseudogene status. The CDR3 totals 16 residues. CDR3 region: CASSKAASSNTGELFF. The CDR3 DNA reads as TGTGCCAGCAGCAAAGCGGCCAGTTCGAACACCGGGGAGCTGTTTTTT.

This chain joins TRBV27 and TRBJ2-7; no clear D. The germline V and J ends were trimmed by 6 bases and 4 bases, with 19 bases remaining between them. This CDR3 spans 15 amino acids. Per the germline V gene, CDR1 is MNHEY and CDR2 is SMNVEV (reference sequence). The CDR3 reads CASRAGGATPYEQYF. The CDR3 region has the DNA TGTGCCAGCAGGGCTGGCGGAGCAACCCCATACGAGCAGTACTTC.

V is TRBV11-2 and J is TRBJ1-2; D uncertain. V gave up 1 base and J gave up 4 bases, with 10 bases separating them. The CDR3 is made up of 14 amino acids. Per the germline V gene, CDR1 is SGHAT and CDR2 is FQNNGV. CDR3 sequence: CASSLVGATYGYTF. CDR3 nucleotide sequence: TGTGCCAGCAGCTTAGTCGGCGCCACCTATGGCTACACCTTC.

This sequence joins TRBV30 and TRBJ1-6; TRBD1 might be the D (5 bases). CDR3 length: 10 residues. The V end was cut by 5 bases, the J end by 11 bases, with 7 bases between. The germline CDR1 and CDR2 sequences are GTSNPN and SVGIG (reference sequence). The CDR3 region is CAWGGAPLHF. CDR3 sequence (DNA): TGTGCCTGGGGGGGGGCACCCCTCCACTTT.

The chain carries TRBV6-1 and TRBJ1-1, with 10 nucleotides matching TRBD1. In germline, CDR1 is MNHNS, CDR2 SASEGT. The CDR3 is 17 amino acids. Losses at the gene ends were 4 bases for V and 5 bases for J; bases not matched to a gene: 13. The DNA for the CDR3 is TGTGCCAGCAGTGGAAGGGGACGAGGACAGGGGGGGACTGAAGCTTTCTTT. Amino acid sequence: CASSGRGRGQGGTEAFF.

The chain uses TRBV6-1 and TRBJ2-7; 7 positions agree with TRBD1. CDR3 length equals 13 residues. In germline, CDR1 is MNHNS, CDR2 SASEGT. V trimming: 6 bases; J trimming: 3 bases; junction bases outside the gene matches: 5. The CDR3 here is CASSGTEFYEQYF. The CDR3 DNA reads TGTGCCAGCAGCGGGACAGAGTTCTACGAGCAGTACTTC.

This sequence joins TRBV18 and TRBJ2-7, with 7 bases fitting TRBD1. The junction had 19 bases not matched to a gene; V was cut back by 2 bases and J by 3 bases. The CDR3 has 19 residues. The germline CDR1 and CDR2 sequences are KGHSH and LQKENI. CDR3 sequence: CASSPTVAHVEGGLYEQYF. The DNA of the CDR3 is TGTGCCAGCTCACCAACGGTGGCTCATGTGGAAGGGGGCCTCTACGAGCAGTACTTC.

The J gene is TRBJ2-7, the V gene TRBV11-2, with D tentatively TRBD1 (6 bases). V shed 4 bases and J shed 3 bases, with 7 bases lying between them. The CDR3 covers 12 residues. Germline V gene data show CDR1 as SGHAT and CDR2 as FQNNGV. The CDR3 nucleotides are TGTGCCAGCAGCTCGGACAGCTACGAGCAGTACTTC. Translated, it gives CASSSDSYEQYF. Drawing the rest from reference TRBV11-2 and TRBJ2-7, the complete variable domain is EAGVAQSPRYKIIEKRQSVAFWCNPISGHATLYWYQQILGQGPKLLIQFQNNGVVDDSQLPKDRFSAERLKGVDSTLKIQPAKLEDSAVYLCASSSDSYEQYFGPGTRLTVT.

This clone was recorded only once. The V and J genes are TRBV7-2 and TRBJ1-4; D not resolved. In germline, CDR1 is SGHTA, CDR2 FQGNSA. This CDR3 spans 16 amino acids. V lost 3 bases, J lost 8 bases, and 19 bases lay in between. The chain's CDR3 is CASSLGMTFTREKLFF. In DNA form, the CDR3 reads TGTGCCAGCAGCTTGGGAATGACCTTCACGAGGGAAAAACTGTTTTTT.